The 17 T cell receptor beta chains below all came from one sample that was sequenced in a study of blood T cell repertoires in COVID-19. The protocol was immunoSEQ multiplex PCR, while the TCRdb copy is restricted to in-frame clones and leaves out a portion. The sample comprises some 260,000 clones, about 90% of which are singletons, and roughly 3% rests with the top ten. The sample was peripheral blood. The source is a man between 18 and 29 years old with active or convalescent COVID-19.

The chain joins TRBV7-3 to TRBJ2-3, with a tentative D call TRBD2 (5 bases). The germline V gene encodes CDR1 SGHTA and CDR2 FQGTGA. The CDR3 has 17 residues. The V and J ends lost 1 base and 4 bases respectively, with 18 bases between them. CDR3 sequence (DNA): TGTGCCAGCAGCTTAATGCCGCCTAGTTGGGGAGCAGATACGCAGTATTTT. Protein product: CASSLMPPSWGADTQYF. The full variable domain, rest sourced from reference TRBV7-3 and TRBJ2-3, is GAGVSQTPSNKVTEKGKYVELRCDPISGHTALYWYRQSLGQGPEFLIYFQGTGAADDSGLPNDRFFAVRPEGSVSTLKIQRTERGDSAVYLCASSLMPPSWGADTQYFGPGTRLTVL.

V and J are TRBV10-1 and TRBJ2-3; 9 bases match TRBD2. V lost 8 bases to trimming and J lost 5 bases; unmatched junction nucleotides: 17. The germline V gene encodes CDR1 WNHNN and CDR2 SYGVQD (reference sequence). This CDR3 is 17 amino acids long. CDR3 in amino acids: CASLREVSGSSGDTQYF. As DNA, the CDR3 is TGCGCCAGCTTGAGGGAAGTTAGCGGGAGTTCGGGAGATACGCAGTATTTT.

V and J are TRBV10-3 and TRBJ1-1, with 10 bases fitting TRBD1. CDR3 size: 15 residues. V trimming: 6 bases; J trimming: 4 bases; junction bases outside the gene matches: 8. Germline V gives CDR1 ENHRY, CDR2 SYGVKD. The CDR3 spells CAIRGTGALVTEAFF. The CDR3 DNA sequence: TGTGCCATCAGGGGGACAGGGGCCCTGGTCACTGAAGCTTTCTTT.

The rearrangement joins TRBV4-3 to TRBJ1-2; TRBD1 might be the D (5 bases). In germline, CDR1 is LGHNA, CDR2 YSLEER. This CDR3 spans 14 amino acids. With 2 bases removed from V and 4 bases from J, the gap between germline ends came to 11 bases. The CDR3 loop is CASSQIGQGYGYTF. In DNA form, the CDR3 reads TGCGCCAGCAGCCAAATTGGCCAGGGCTATGGCTACACCTTC.

A few counts support this clone. The V gene is TRBV5-1, the J gene TRBJ2-1; TRBD2 matches 10 bases. Trimming removed 0 bases from V and 10 bases from J; junction bases left unmatched: 7. The germline CDR1 and CDR2 sequences are SGHRS and YFSETQ. The length of the CDR3 is 15 residues. The CDR3 DNA is TGCGCCAGCAGCTTGGGGACTAGCGGAGCTCAGGAGCAGTTCTTC. Amino acid sequence: CASSLGTSGAQEQFF.

The V gene is TRBV18, the J gene TRBJ1-6, with 7 bases aligning to TRBD1. V was clipped by 4 bases and J by 7 bases; unmatched bases: 7. Germline V gene lookup returns CDR1 KGHSH and CDR2 LQKENI. The CDR3 is 15 residues long. DNA for the CDR3: TGTGCCAGCTCACTCCTCCAGGGGGACAATTCACCCCTCCACTTT. Its protein is CASSLLQGDNSPLHF.

The chain uses TRBV19 and TRBJ1-1, with 7 bases identical to TRBD1. This CDR3 contains 13 residues. The trim removed 6 bases at V and 8 bases at J, leaving 9 bases unmatched. Germline lookup yields CDR1 LNHDA and CDR2 SQIVND (reference sequence). CDR3 residues: CASRITPDREAFF. CDR3 in DNA: TGTGCCAGTAGAATCACACCGGACAGGGAAGCTTTCTTT.

This chain's CDR3 is CASSGGSYTEAFF. CDR3 sequence (DNA): TGTGCCAGCAGCGGGGGCAGCTACACTGAAGCTTTCTTT. The chain joins TRBV11-1 to TRBJ1-1; D is possibly TRBD1 (6 bases). Germline CDR1 and CDR2: SGHAT and FQDESV (reference sequence). The length of the CDR3 is 13 residues. Trimming removed 5 bases at V and 3 bases at J, with 10 bases between.

The chain couples TRBV7-2 to TRBJ2-2, with 7 bases fitting TRBD2. The CDR3 is made up of 13 amino acids. Unmatched junction bases numbered 0, after V lost 3 bases and J lost 5 bases. Per germline, CDR1 SGHTA and CDR2 FQGNSA. DNA for the CDR3: TGTGCCAGCAGCTTGGGAGGGACCGGGGAGCTGTTTTTT. This translates into CASSLGGTGELFF.

V gene TRBV24-1 combines with J gene TRBJ2-1; 9 bases are shared with TRBD1. Germline V gene data show CDR1 as KGHDR and CDR2 as SFDVKD. The V gene end was trimmed by 4 bases and the J gene end by 1 base; junction bases not matched to a gene: 4. The CDR3 runs 16 residues. CDR3 nucleotides: TGTGCCACCAGTGAGTTACAGGGGGCGTCCTACAATGAGCAGTTCTTC. It codes for CATSELQGASYNEQFF.

Here the CDR3 DNA reads TGCGCCAGCAGCAACCCGTCCGGGTCCCACGAGCAGTACTTC. Protein: CASSNPSGSHEQYF. The V gene is TRBV4-1, the J gene TRBJ2-7; no reliable D call. Trimming shortened V by 5 bases and J by 5 bases, and 16 bases separated the two germline ends. The CDR3 extends over 14 amino acids. From germline, CDR1 is MGHRA and CDR2 YSYEKL.

This chain connects TRBV27 to TRBJ1-2; the D gene is possibly TRBD1 (6 bases). Trimming cost V 3 bases and J 4 bases, with 18 bases left between them. Germline-derived CDR1 and CDR2 are MNHEY and SMNVEV (reference sequence). The CDR3 has 16 residues. The CDR3 sequence: CASSFLRGGTGYGYTF. In DNA, the CDR3 is TGTGCCAGCAGTTTTCTGCGAGGGGGAACGGGCTATGGCTACACCTTC.

J is TRBJ1-5 and V is TRBV30; 7 bases are shared with TRBD1. Germline assignment: CDR1 GTSNPN and CDR2 SVGIG (reference sequence). Trimming at V came to 7 bases and at J to 4 bases, leaving 7 bases not matched to a gene. The CDR3 spans 13 residues. The CDR3 coding sequence is TGTGCCTTGAGACAGGGCCTAAATCAGCCCCAGCATTTT. Its translation is CALRQGLNQPQHF.

The chain links TRBV5-6 to TRBJ1-4; D is unresolved. CDR1 and CDR2 (germline): SGHDT, YYEEEE. Trimming cost V 5 bases and J 4 bases, with 12 bases left between them. The CDR3 is made up of 14 amino acids. DNA for the CDR3: TGTGCCAGCAGAGATGGGTGGAGTAATGAAAAACTGTTTTTT. This encodes CASRDGWSNEKLFF.

The table lists this clone with a count of one. V and J are TRBV12-3 or TRBV12-4 and TRBJ1-5; 7 nucleotides agree with TRBD1. The CDR3 totals 13 residues. The ends lost 0 bases at V and 11 bases at J; junction bases unmatched: 4. CDR3 DNA: TGTGCCAGCAGTTTAGCGCATCAGGGGGCCCAGCATTTT. Amino acids: CASSLAHQGAQHF.

The rearrangement links TRBV4-2 to TRBJ1-2; D not resolved. The V end lost 8 bases, the J end lost 0 bases, and 16 bases lay between the germline ends. The CDR3 has 15 residues. From germline, CDR1 is LGHNA and CDR2 YNFKEQ. The CDR3 sequence: CASLPALGANYGYTF. CDR3 nucleotide sequence: TGTGCCAGCTTACCTGCCCTCGGAGCTAACTATGGCTACACCTTC.

The V and J genes are TRBV11-2 and TRBJ2-1; 8 bases line up with TRBD2. Germline lookup yields CDR1 SGHAT and CDR2 FQNNGV. CDR3 length: 15 residues. V was pared by 5 bases and J by 5 bases, with 8 bases of the junction left unmatched. The CDR3 spells CASSQLAGRNNEQFF. Here the CDR3 DNA reads TGTGCCAGCAGCCAATTAGCGGGGCGGAACAATGAGCAGTTCTTC.